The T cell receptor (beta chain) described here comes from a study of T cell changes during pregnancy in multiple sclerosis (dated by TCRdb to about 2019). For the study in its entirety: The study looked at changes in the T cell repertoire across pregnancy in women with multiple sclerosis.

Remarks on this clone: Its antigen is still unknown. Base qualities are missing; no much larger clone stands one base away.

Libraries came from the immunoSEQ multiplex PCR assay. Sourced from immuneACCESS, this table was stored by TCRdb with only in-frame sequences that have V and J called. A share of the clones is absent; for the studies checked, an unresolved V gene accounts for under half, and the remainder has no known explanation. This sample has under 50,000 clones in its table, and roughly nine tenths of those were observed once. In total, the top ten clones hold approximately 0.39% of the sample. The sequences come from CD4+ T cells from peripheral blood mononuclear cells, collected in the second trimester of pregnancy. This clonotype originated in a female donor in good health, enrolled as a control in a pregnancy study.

The sequenced DNA is TGTGCCAGCAGTGAATCCGGCGGGAGCTCCTACAATGAGCAGTTCTTC. It translates to CASSESGGSSYNEQFF. The V gene is TRBV25-1 and the J gene is TRBJ2-1, and TRBD2 matches 7 of the central bases. V ends up 1 base short and J 0 bases short, with an unmatched junction base count of 3. From the cysteine through the phenylalanine, the CDR3 covers 16 amino acids. The only DNA kept is the CDR3, 48 bases in frame from the first base. CDR1 and CDR2 (MGHDK, SYGVNS) derive from the germline V gene.